This TCR beta chain was identified during a study of response to subunit inactivated influenza vaccine. The CDR3 runs 12 residues. V was trimmed by 5 bases and J by 4 bases, leaving 12 bases between them. Germline loops: CDR1 DFQATT, CDR2 SNEGSKA (reference sequence). TCRdb passed the RT-PCR reads through MiXCR, listing each CDR3 protein once. The sample holds over 150,000 distinct CDR3 sequences, around 9.2% seen once. Specimen: non-naive T cells sorted from PBMCs, collected on the day of vaccination. This TCR came from a man aged 45-65 years who received an inactivated influenza vaccine. The J gene is TRBJ2-7, the V gene TRBV20-1, with a possible D match to TRBD1 (6 bases). Here the CDR3 DNA reads TGCAGTGCTGCCCCCGGACAGTACGAGCAGTACTTC. This translates into CSAAPGQYEQYF.